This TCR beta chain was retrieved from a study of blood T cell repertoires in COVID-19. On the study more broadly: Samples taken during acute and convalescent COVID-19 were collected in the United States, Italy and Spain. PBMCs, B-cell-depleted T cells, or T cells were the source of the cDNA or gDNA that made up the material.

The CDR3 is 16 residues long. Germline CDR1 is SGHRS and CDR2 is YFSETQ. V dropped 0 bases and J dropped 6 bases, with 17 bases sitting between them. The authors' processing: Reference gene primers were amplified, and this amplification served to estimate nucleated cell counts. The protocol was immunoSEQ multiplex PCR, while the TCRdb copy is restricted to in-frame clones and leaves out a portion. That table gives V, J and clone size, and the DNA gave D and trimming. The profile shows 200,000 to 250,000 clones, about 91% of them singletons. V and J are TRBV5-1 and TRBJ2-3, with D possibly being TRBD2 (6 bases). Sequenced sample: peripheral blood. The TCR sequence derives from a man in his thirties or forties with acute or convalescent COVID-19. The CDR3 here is CASSLGTIRVSDTQYF. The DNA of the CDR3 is TGCGCCAGCAGCTTGGGGACTATCAGGGTATCGGATACGCAGTATTTT.